This TCR beta chain comes out of a study of shared clonotypes between healthy human individuals. Study information: Per donor, three plates held CD4 naive cells, three held CD4 memory, two held CD8 naive and one held CD8 memory. Points from the study as a whole: With few donors, the genetic and exposure-history diversity represented was limited.

The CDR3 totals 15 residues. CDR1 is MNHEY and CDR2 is SVGAGI in the germline V gene. J lost 0 bases, V lost 6 bases, and 5 bases had no gene match. With respect to this clone: Its specificity is unknown.

Sequencing was performed with immunoSEQ multiplex PCR; in TCRdb, only in-frame clones are kept and a portion is missing. This sample has 600,000 to 750,000 clones; less than 95% occur once, and the top ten carry 34%. The sample taken for sequencing was memory CD8+ T cells from PBMCs. Regarding subset: CD45RO+ cells pooled with CCR7-negative TemRA cells. The chain couples TRBV6-5 to TRBJ2-3; 8 bases fit TRBD2. This TCR came from a young man in good health. Some clones in this sample may be carry-over from other donors' samples. The CDR3 sequence: CASSIAGPSTDTQYF. In DNA, the CDR3 is TGTGCCAGCAGCATAGCGGGACCTAGCACAGATACGCAGTATTTT.